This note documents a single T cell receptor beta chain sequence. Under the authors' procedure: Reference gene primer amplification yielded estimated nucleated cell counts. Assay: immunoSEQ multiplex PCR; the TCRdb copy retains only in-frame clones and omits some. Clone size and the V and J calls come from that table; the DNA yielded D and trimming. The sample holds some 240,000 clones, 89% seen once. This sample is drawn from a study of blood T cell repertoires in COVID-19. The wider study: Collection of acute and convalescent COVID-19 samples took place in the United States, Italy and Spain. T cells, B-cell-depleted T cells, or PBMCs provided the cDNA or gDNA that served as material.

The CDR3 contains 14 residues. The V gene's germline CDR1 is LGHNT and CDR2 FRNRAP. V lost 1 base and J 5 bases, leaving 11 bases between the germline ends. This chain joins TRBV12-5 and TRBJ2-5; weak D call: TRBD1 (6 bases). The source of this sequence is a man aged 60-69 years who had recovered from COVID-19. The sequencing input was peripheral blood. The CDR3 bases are TGTGCTAGTGGTTTGGCCCAGGGGACGGAGACCCAGTACTTC. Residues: CASGLAQGTETQYF.